The rows below give T cell receptor beta chains drawn from one sample of a study of early T cells in non-severe SARS-CoV-2 infection. MiXCR was run by TCRdb on the 5' RACE reads, yielding one entry per CDR3 protein. The sample records about 76,000 distinct CDR3 sequences, 15% to 17% being singletons. The sequenced sample was whole blood. The receptor set was obtained from an adult who was a healthcare worker with PCR-confirmed SARS-CoV-2 infection or an uninfected control (not recorded which). Both conserved end residues are part of each CDR3. A D gene is named only where the DNA matches it firmly. Rows give clone size only sometimes, using once, few, many, or a class for an expanded clone.

.	TRBV19	.	TRBJ1-5	TGTGCCAGTAGTATATCCGCGTATAGCAATCAGCCCCAGCATTTT	CASSISAYSNQPQHF
few	TRBV19	.	TRBJ2-7	TGTGCCAGTAGTAGCCGGACCTACGAGCAGTACTTC	CASSSRTYEQYF
few	TRBV30	.	TRBJ1-6	TGTGCCTGGAGTACCGGGGTGAATTCACCCCTCCACTTT	CAWSTGVNSPLHF
.	TRBV7-3	.	TRBJ2-2	TGTGCCAGCAGCATATCAGGGAGCACCGGGGAGCTGTTTTTT	CASSISGSTGELFF
few	TRBV12-3/TRBV12-4	.	TRBJ2-3	TGTGCCAGCAGTACCAGGCAGATCGCCCCCTCTCGCACAGATACGCAGTATTTT	CASSTRQIAPSRTDTQYF
.	TRBV11-3	.	TRBJ2-1	TGTGCCAGCAGCTTCCCCGCCGCAATTCGGCAGTTCTTC	CASSFPAAIRQFF
many	TRBV6-2/TRBV6-3	.	TRBJ2-7	TGTGCCAGCAGTACACCGGGTCCTGCTTCCTCCTACGAGCAGTACTTC	CASSTPGPASSYEQYF
.	TRBV30	TRBD2	TRBJ2-7	TGTGCCTGGAGTGTAAGGCTAGCGGGAAACGAGCAGTACTTC	CAWSVRLAGNEQYF
.	TRBV6-5	TRBD1	TRBJ1-1	TGTGCCAGCAGTTACTTCCGAGGACAGGGACCGGCTGAAGCTTTCTTT	CASSYFRGQGPAEAFF
few	TRBV27	TRBD1	TRBJ2-5	TGTGCCAGCAGTGGGACAGGAACTGACCAAGAGACCCAGTACTTC	CASSGTGTDQETQYF
.	TRBV2	TRBD2	TRBJ2-3	TGTGCCAGCAGACTGACTAGCGGGGGAGCAGATACGCAGTATTTT	CASRLTSGGADTQYF
.	TRBV7-9	TRBD2	TRBJ2-1	TGTGCCAGCAGCTTCGGACTAGCGGCCCACAATGAGCAGTTCTTC	CASSFGLAAHNEQFF
many	TRBV7-6	TRBD1	TRBJ2-7	TGTGCCAGCAGCCGGGACAGGGCCGCCTACGAGCAGTACTTC	CASSRDRAAYEQYF
few	TRBV2	TRBD2	TRBJ2-1	TGTGCCAGCAGCCTAGCGGCGGGAGGGCCCCATGAGCAGTTCTTC	CASSLAAGGPHEQFF
many	TRBV7-6	TRBD1	TRBJ1-5	TGTGCCAGCAGCTTCGGGACAGGGCTTGGACAGCCCCAGCATTTT	CASSFGTGLGQPQHF
few	TRBV20-1	.	TRBJ1-2	TGCAGTGCTAGAGATCGGAGGTCTGGTGGCTACACCTTC	CSARDRRSGGYTF
few	TRBV20-1	TRBD2	TRBJ2-7	TGCAGTGCCGATAGCGGGGGGAACTCCTACGAGCAGTACTTC	CSADSGGNSYEQYF
many	TRBV7-6	.	TRBJ1-6	TGTGCCAGCAGCCCAGTACAGGGAACTTCACCCCTCCACTTT	CASSPVQGTSPLHF
many	TRBV3-1	TRBD1	TRBJ1-5	TGTGCCAGCAGCCAAGGGACAGGGGGTAGTCAGCCCCAGCATTTT	CASSQGTGGSQPQHF
few	TRBV4-1	.	TRBJ2-2	TGCGCCACCAGATTGGCTCCCTCCGGGAGGAACACCGGGGAGCTGTTTTTT	CATRLAPSGRNTGELFF
few	TRBV18	TRBD2	TRBJ2-1	TGTGCCAGCTCACCACCGTTCGGGGGGGCCTTGTATGAGCAGTTCTTC	CASSPPFGGALYEQFF
.	TRBV6-5	.	TRBJ1-1	TGTGCCAGCAGTTACTCGAGAGGGCCGGGCACTGAAGCTTTCTTT	CASSYSRGPGTEAFF
.	TRBV6-5	.	TRBJ1-6	TGTGCCAGCAGTAGGACTGGGTCACCCCTCCACTTT	CASSRTGSPLHF
few	TRBV7-3	TRBD1	TRBJ2-3	TGTGCCAGCAGCTTGTCGACAGGGTGGGGCCCAGATACGCAGTATTTT	CASSLSTGWGPDTQYF
.	TRBV29-1	.	TRBJ1-2	TGCAGCGTTGATAGATGGGGCTATGGCTACACCTTC	CSVDRWGYGYTF
few	TRBV6-2/TRBV6-3	TRBD2	TRBJ2-2	TGTGCCAGCAGTTACTCTTTAGCGGGAGCCGGGGAGCTGTTTTTT	CASSYSLAGAGELFF
many	TRBV30	TRBD1	TRBJ2-5	TGTGCCTGGCAACACCCGGGACAGGGCGGGAAGACCCAGTACTTC	CAWQHPGQGGKTQYF
.	TRBV4-1	.	TRBJ1-1	TGCGCCAGCAGCCAAGTCACGTCCGGGGACACTGAAGCTTTCTTT	CASSQVTSGDTEAFF
.	TRBV2	.	TRBJ2-7	TGTGCCAGCAGATTTCTCCCAAAGTACGAGCAGTACTTC	CASRFLPKYEQYF
.	TRBV20-1	.	TRBJ2-1	TGCAGTGCTAGCAAACAGCACCGCTACAATGAGCAGTTCTTC	CSASKQHRYNEQFF
.	TRBV29-1	.	TRBJ2-7	TGCAGCGTTGAGAAACAAAACTACGAGCAGTACTTC	CSVEKQNYEQYF
many	TRBV9	.	TRBJ2-5	TGTGCCAGCAGCGCTGGGGGCCTCCAAGAGACCCAGTACTTC	CASSAGGLQETQYF
many	TRBV12-3/TRBV12-4	.	TRBJ2-2	TGTGCCAGCAGTTCCCTTAATACCGGGGAGCTGTTTTTT	CASSSLNTGELFF
.	TRBV10-3	TRBD1	TRBJ1-5	TGTGCCATCAGTGTTGGAGGGGGCGGCAATCAGCCCCAGCATTTT	CAISVGGGGNQPQHF
few	TRBV6-2/TRBV6-3	.	TRBJ2-7	TGTGCCATCAAGGGCGGTTACGAGCAGTACTTC	CAIKGGYEQYF
.	TRBV5-1	.	TRBJ2-1	TGCGCCAGCAGCTTGGAAGGGCGCAATGAGCAGTTCTTC	CASSLEGRNEQFF
.	TRBV14	TRBD1	TRBJ1-3	TGTGCCAGCAGCCAAGACGGGGACAGGAGCTCTGGAAACACCATATATTTT	CASSQDGDRSSGNTIYF
.	TRBV11-3	.	TRBJ2-5	TGTGCCAGCACCACGTCGGGAGAGTCCCAGTACTTC	CASTTSGESQYF
.	TRBV6-6	TRBD2	TRBJ2-5	TGTGCCAGCAGCCCTAGCGGGGGGGCCCAGTACTTC	CASSPSGGAQYF
many	TRBV11-2	.	TRBJ2-5	TGTGCCAGCAGCTTAGTAGCGGAAGAGACCCAGTACTTC	CASSLVAEETQYF
.	TRBV29-1	TRBD1	TRBJ1-2	TGCAGCGTTGAACCTGCGAGGGGGCGCGGTGGCTACACCTTC	CSVEPARGRGGYTF
.	TRBV5-1	TRBD2	TRBJ2-7	TGCGCCAGCAGCCCCGCGGGGGGGCCCTACGAGCAGTACTTC	CASSPAGGPYEQYF
.	TRBV2	.	TRBJ1-1	TGTGCCAGCAGGGGGGATGAGGGGCGAAGCATGAACACTGAAGCTTTCTTT	CASRGDEGRSMNTEAFF
few	TRBV6-1	TRBD1	TRBJ1-1	TGTGCCAGCAGGACTACAGGGAGGGGGCCTGAAGCTTTCTTT	CASRTTGRGPEAFF
.	TRBV4-1	TRBD1	TRBJ2-7	TGCGCCAGCAGCCAGAGTGTTTGGACAGGGACTTACGAGCAGTACTTC	CASSQSVWTGTYEQYF
few	TRBV6-2/TRBV6-3	.	TRBJ1-3	TGTGCCAGCAGCGGCTCTGGAAACACCATATATTTT	CASSGSGNTIYF
.	TRBV12-3/TRBV12-4	TRBD2	TRBJ2-1	TGTGCCAGCAGTTTCGGGGCCCCCGGACTAGGTATCTATGAGCAGTTCTTC	CASSFGAPGLGIYEQFF
.	TRBV5-1	.	TRBJ2-7	TGCGCCAGCAGCTTGGAAGGGACTCAGGGGCACGAGCAGTACTTC	CASSLEGTQGHEQYF
many	TRBV29-1	.	TRBJ1-1	TGCAGCGTTGAAAGCGAAAGGGGCACTGAAGCTTTCTTT	CSVESERGTEAFF
.	TRBV5-1	.	TRBJ2-5	TGCGCCAGCAGCTTGGCAGGCCCGGGGGTAGGGGGCCAAGAGACCCAGTACTTC	CASSLAGPGVGGQETQYF
.	TRBV28	TRBD1	TRBJ1-5	TGTGCCAGCAGTTCCCTACAGGGGGACCAGCCCCAGCATTTT	CASSSLQGDQPQHF
few	TRBV29-1	.	TRBJ2-1	TGCAGCGCCGCTCGACTTACGGGAAACTACAATGAGCAGTTCTTC	CSAARLTGNYNEQFF
few	TRBV19	TRBD1	TRBJ2-7	TGTGCCAGTAGCGCCGGGACAGGGGGCTTTGAGCAGTACTTC	CASSAGTGGFEQYF
.	TRBV20-1	.	TRBJ1-2	TGCAGTGCTAGAGATCCAGGGGTTCTCTATGGCTACACCTTC	CSARDPGVLYGYTF